This T cell receptor (beta chain) appears in the sequencing data of a study of blood T cell repertoires in COVID-19. Study overall: The United States, Italy and Spain were the sources of the acute and convalescent COVID-19 samples. PBMCs, B-cell-depleted T cells, or T cells provided the cDNA or gDNA that made up the material.

CDR3 length equals 15 residues. The germline V gene encodes CDR1 SGHNT and CDR2 YYREEE (reference sequence). V shed 0 bases and J shed 0 bases, with 6 bases lying between them. In the authors' workflow: The authors estimated nucleated cell counts from reference gene primer amplification. Here immunoSEQ multiplex PCR was the method, and the copy in TCRdb shows in-frame clones only, minus some. V, J and clone size reflect that table, while D and trimming were determined from the DNA. Of more than 85,000 clones in the sample, about 85% are singletons; the top ten hold 2% to 2.5%. The clonotype originates from a man aged 50-59 years with active COVID-19. The sample comprised peripheral blood. The V gene is TRBV5-4, the J gene TRBJ2-2; possibly TRBD2 for D (5 bases). CDR3 residues: CASSLGGANTGELFF. The DNA for the CDR3 is TGTGCCAGCAGCTTGGGGGGAGCGAACACCGGGGAGCTGTTTTTT.